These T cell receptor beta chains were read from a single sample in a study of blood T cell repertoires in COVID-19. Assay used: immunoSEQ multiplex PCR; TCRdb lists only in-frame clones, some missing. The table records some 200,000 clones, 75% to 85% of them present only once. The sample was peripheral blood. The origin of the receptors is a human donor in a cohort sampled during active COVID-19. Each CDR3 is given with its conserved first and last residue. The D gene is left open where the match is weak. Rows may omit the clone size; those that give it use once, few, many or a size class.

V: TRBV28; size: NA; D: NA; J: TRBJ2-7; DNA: TGTGCCAGCAGTTTGGGTGGAGTCCAAGGTGGCGAGCAGTACTTC; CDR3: CASSLGGVQGGEQYF
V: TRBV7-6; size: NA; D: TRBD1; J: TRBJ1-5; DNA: TGTGCCAGCAGCTCAACAGGGGGCGGACTGAGCAATCAGCCCCAGCATTTT; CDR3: CASSSTGGGLSNQPQHF
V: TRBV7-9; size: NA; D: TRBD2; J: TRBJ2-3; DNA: TGTGCCAGCAGCTTACGTCCACAGCGGGAAGGAGATACGCAGTATTTT; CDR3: CASSLRPQREGDTQYF
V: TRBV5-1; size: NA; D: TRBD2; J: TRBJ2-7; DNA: TGCGCCAGCAGCTCGACTAGCGGGAGTTACTACGAGCAGTACTTC; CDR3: CASSSTSGSYYEQYF
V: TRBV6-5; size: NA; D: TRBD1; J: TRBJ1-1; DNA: TGTGCCAGCAGAGTCCCCGGGACAGTGAACACTGAAGCTTTCTTT; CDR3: CASRVPGTVNTEAFF
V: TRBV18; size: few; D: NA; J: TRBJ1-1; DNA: TGTGCCAGCTCTCGACAGGCGAACACTGAAGCTTTCTTT; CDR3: CASSRQANTEAFF
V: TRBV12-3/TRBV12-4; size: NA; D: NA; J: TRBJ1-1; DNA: TGTGCCAGCAGTTTGTCCCTAAACACTGAAGCTTTCTTT; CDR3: CASSLSLNTEAFF
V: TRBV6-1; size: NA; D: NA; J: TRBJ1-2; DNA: TGTGCCAGCAGTGAACCCATGAACTATGGCTACACCTTC; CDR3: CASSEPMNYGYTF
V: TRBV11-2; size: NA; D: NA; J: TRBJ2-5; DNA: TGTGCCAGCAGGGAGGGGCGCCAAGAGACCCAGTACTTC; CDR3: CASREGRQETQYF
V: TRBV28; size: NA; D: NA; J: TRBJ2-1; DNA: TGTGCCAGCAGTCGCTTTCCGAGCTCCTACAATGAGCAGTTCTTC; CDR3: CASSRFPSSYNEQFF
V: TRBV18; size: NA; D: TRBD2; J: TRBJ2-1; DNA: TGTGCCAGCTCACCACGGGCGCATAGCGGGACTTCGAATGAGCAGTTCTTC; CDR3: CASSPRAHSGTSNEQFF
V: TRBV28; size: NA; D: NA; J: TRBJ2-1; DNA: TGTGCCAGCAGTTTACAAGTTAGAGAGTATAACAATGAGCAGTTCTTC; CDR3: CASSLQVREYNNEQFF
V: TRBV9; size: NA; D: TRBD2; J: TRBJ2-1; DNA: TGTGCCAGCAGCATTAAACTAGCGGACTCCTACAATGAGCAGTTCTTC; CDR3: CASSIKLADSYNEQFF
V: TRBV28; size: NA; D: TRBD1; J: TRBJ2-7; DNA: TGTGCCAGCAGTCCCCAACCGGGACAGCAAGCGTCCTACGAGCAGTACTTC; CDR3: CASSPQPGQQASYEQYF
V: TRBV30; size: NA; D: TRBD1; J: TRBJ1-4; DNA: TGTGCCTGGAGTGGACAGGGGAGTGATGAAAAACTGTTTTTT; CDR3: CAWSGQGSDEKLFF
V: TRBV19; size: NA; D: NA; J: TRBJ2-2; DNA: TGTGCCAGTAGTATTGAGGATGGCCAAATCACCGGGGAGCTGTTTTTT; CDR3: CASSIEDGQITGELFF
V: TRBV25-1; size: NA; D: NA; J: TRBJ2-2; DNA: TGTGCCAGCAGTGTTGGCGGATGGGCCGGGGAGCTGTTTTTT; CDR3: CASSVGGWAGELFF
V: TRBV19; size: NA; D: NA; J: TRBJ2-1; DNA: TGTGCCACCACGGGATCTCTCTACAATGAGCAGTTCTTC; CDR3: CATTGSLYNEQFF
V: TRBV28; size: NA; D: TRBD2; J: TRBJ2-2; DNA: TGTGCCAGCAGTACAGCGGGAGAGGGCACCGGGGAGCTGTTTTTT; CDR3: CASSTAGEGTGELFF
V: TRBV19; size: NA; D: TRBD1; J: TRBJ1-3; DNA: TGTGCCAGTAGGGGACAGGCCTCTGGAAACACCATATATTTT; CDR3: CASRGQASGNTIYF
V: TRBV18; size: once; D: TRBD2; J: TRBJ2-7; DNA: TGTGCCAGCTCACCGGGACTAGCTGTCTCCTACGAGCAGTACTTC; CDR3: CASSPGLAVSYEQYF
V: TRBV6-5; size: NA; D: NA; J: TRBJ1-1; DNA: TGTGCCAGCATGGGCGGGGCAGTATTCGGAACTGAAGCTTTCTTT; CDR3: CASMGGAVFGTEAFF
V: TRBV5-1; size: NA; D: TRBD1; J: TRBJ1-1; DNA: TGCGCCAGCAGCTCAATGACAGGGGGCAAGACTGAAGCTTTCTTT; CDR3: CASSSMTGGKTEAFF
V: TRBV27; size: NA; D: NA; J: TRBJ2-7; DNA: TGTGCCAGCAGTTTAAGGACAGCCCAGGACTACGAGCAGTACTTC; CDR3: CASSLRTAQDYEQYF
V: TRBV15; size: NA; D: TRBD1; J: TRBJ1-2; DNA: TGTGCCACCAGCAGGGGACAGGGAGGGGATGGCTACACCTTC; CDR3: CATSRGQGGDGYTF
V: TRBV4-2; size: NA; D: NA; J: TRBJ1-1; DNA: TGTGCCAGCAGCCAAGATCTTGGGAGAGGCACTGAAGCTTTCTTT; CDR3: CASSQDLGRGTEAFF
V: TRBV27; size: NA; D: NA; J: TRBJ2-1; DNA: TGTGCCAGCAGCCTGACGACTAGCTACAATGAGCAGTTCTTC; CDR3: CASSLTTSYNEQFF
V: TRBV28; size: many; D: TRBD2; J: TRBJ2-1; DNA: TGTGCCAGCAGTGAGACTAGCGGACGCAATGAGCAGTTCTTC; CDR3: CASSETSGRNEQFF
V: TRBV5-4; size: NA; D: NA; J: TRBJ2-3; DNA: TGTGCCAGCAGCTTGGAACAAATCATTAACACAGATACGCAGTATTTT; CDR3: CASSLEQIINTDTQYF